Listed below are T cell receptor beta chains from one sample, sequenced in a study of CD8 T cells in Susac syndrome. TCRdb processed the immunoSEQ multiplex PCR reads anew with MiXCR; each CDR3 protein has one entry. In the table there are 110,000 or so distinct CDR3 sequences, 85% to 95% of which are singletons. Sequenced material: CD4+ T cells from PBMCs. Receptors were obtained from a human donor with multiple sclerosis. Each CDR3 is given with its conserved first and last residue. A D gene is named only where the DNA matches it firmly. Only some rows state a clone size, as once, few, many or a class for expanded clones.

NA	TRBV20-1	12	NA	TRBJ2-3	TGCAGTGGGCAGGGACGCACAGATACGCAGTATTTT	CSGQGRTDTQYF
NA	TRBV12-3/TRBV12-4	15	NA	TRBJ1-5	TGTGCCAGCAGTTTGGGGTCGGCAAACAATCAGCCCCAGCATTTT	CASSLGSANNQPQHF
NA	TRBV13	14	NA	TRBJ2-1	TGTGCCAGCAGCTTAGAGTACCGTCAGGGTGAGCAGTTCTTC	CASSLEYRQGEQFF
NA	TRBV30	14	NA	TRBJ2-7	TGTGCCTGGAGCGGGGTTACGTTCGGCCACGAGCAGTACTTC	CAWSGVTFGHEQYF
NA	TRBV6-5	17	NA	TRBJ2-6	TGTGCCAGCAGTTCGTCAAGGATCGTCTCTGGGGCCAACGTCCTGACTTTC	CASSSSRIVSGANVLTF
NA	TRBV5-1	14	NA	TRBJ1-3	TGCGCCAGCAGCGGCGGGACACATGGAAACACCATATATTTT	CASSGGTHGNTIYF
NA	TRBV5-4	14	TRBD1	TRBJ2-7	TGTGCCAGCAGCTCACAGGACAGGGCCTACGAGCAGTACTTC	CASSSQDRAYEQYF
once	TRBV11-3	13	NA	TRBJ2-1	TGTGCCAGCAGCTGGAGCTCGTACAATGAGCAGTTCTTC	CASSWSSYNEQFF
NA	TRBV28	14	TRBD2	TRBJ2-5	TGTGCCAGCAGTCCGCGGGGGGAAAGGGGGACCCAGTACTTC	CASSPRGERGTQYF
NA	TRBV15	14	NA	TRBJ1-4	TGTGCCACCAGCAGTGGGGACTCGGTCGAAAAACTGTTTTTT	CATSSGDSVEKLFF
once	TRBV20-1	16	TRBD2	TRBJ2-5	TGCAGTGCCCTTACCTTCGGCGGGGGGGCCGCGGAGACCCAGTACTTC	CSALTFGGGAAETQYF
NA	TRBV5-6	17	TRBD2	TRBJ2-4	TGTGCCAGCAGCCTGCTGGCGCTAGCGGGGGGGGAAAACATTCAGTACTTC	CASSLLALAGGENIQYF
NA	TRBV24-1	15	NA	TRBJ1-5	TGTGCCACCAGTGATCCCCGAGGGGACAATCAGCCCCAGCATTTT	CATSDPRGDNQPQHF
NA	TRBV27	16	NA	TRBJ2-7	TGTGCCAGCAGTTTGACTTCCAGGGAAGTAGGGCACGAGCAGTACTTC	CASSLTSREVGHEQYF
once	TRBV7-3	16	TRBD1	TRBJ2-1	TGTGCCAGCAGCTTAGGGGGGGACAGGGGGCATGATGAGCAGTTCTTC	CASSLGGDRGHDEQFF
NA	TRBV30	13	NA	TRBJ1-1	TGTGCCTGGAGTGTAAGGGTGAACACTGAAGCTTTCTTT	CAWSVRVNTEAFF
NA	TRBV20-1	13	NA	TRBJ1-5	TGCAGTGCTAGATTTCCAGGGTATCAGCCCCAGCATTTT	CSARFPGYQPQHF
NA	TRBV10-3	15	NA	TRBJ2-5	TGTGCCATCAGCCTATCGGCAGGCCAGGGAGAGACCCAGTACTTC	CAISLSAGQGETQYF
NA	TRBV29-1	11	NA	TRBJ1-1	TGCAGCGCCGACAGAAGCACTGAAGCTTTCTTT	CSADRSTEAFF
NA	TRBV6-1	14	NA	TRBJ1-6	TGTGCCAGCAGTGAAGCGCTCAACGGCGGCACCCTCCACTTT	CASSEALNGGTLHF
NA	TRBV14	13	NA	TRBJ1-1	TGTGCCAGCAGCCGGACAACGGACACTGAAGCTTTCTTT	CASSRTTDTEAFF
NA	TRBV7-2	14	NA	TRBJ1-3	TGTGCCAGCAGGCAGGGATCCTCTGGAAACACCATATATTTT	CASRQGSSGNTIYF
NA	TRBV13	15	TRBD1	TRBJ2-7	TGTGCCAGCAGCTTTACGGGACAGGGGTTTCTCGAGCAGTACTTC	CASSFTGQGFLEQYF
NA	TRBV20-1	16	NA	TRBJ1-6	TGCAGTGCTAGAGATGAGGGGGGTAGTGTGGTTTCACCCCTCCACTTT	CSARDEGGSVVSPLHF
NA	TRBV29-1	14	TRBD1	TRBJ1-2	TGCAGCGTGCCCATGAGGACAGGGGGCTATGGCTACACCTTC	CSVPMRTGGYGYTF
NA	TRBV5-4	15	TRBD1	TRBJ2-7	TGTGCCAGCAGCAGGGGGACAGCCACTACCTACGAGCAGTACTTC	CASSRGTATTYEQYF
NA	TRBV18	17	TRBD1	TRBJ2-3	TGTGCCAGCTCACCCCTACCGGACAGGGGTTTGACAGATACGCAGTATTTT	CASSPLPDRGLTDTQYF
NA	TRBV18	16	NA	TRBJ2-7	TGTGCCAGCTCACAGCTTGGCCCGGACACTACCTACGAGCAGTACTTC	CASSQLGPDTTYEQYF
NA	TRBV30	13	TRBD1	TRBJ1-2	TGTGCCTGGATTCAGGGGGTCGGCTATGGCTACACCTTC	CAWIQGVGYGYTF
NA	TRBV20-1	13	NA	TRBJ2-1	TGCAGTGCTCTACCTATCTCCTACAATGAGCAGTTCTTC	CSALPISYNEQFF
NA	TRBV30	14	NA	TRBJ2-7	TGTGCCTGGAGTGTAACAGGGAGTCTTTCCGAGCAGTACTTC	CAWSVTGSLSEQYF
once	TRBV3-1	12	TRBD1	TRBJ1-1	TGTGCCAGCAGACTCTCGACAGGGGAAGCTTTCTTT	CASRLSTGEAFF
NA	TRBV5-1	16	TRBD2	TRBJ2-4	TGCGCCAGCACCCCCAATTACGGGGGGGCCAAAAACATTCAGTACTTC	CASTPNYGGAKNIQYF
NA	TRBV12-3/TRBV12-4	12	NA	TRBJ1-1	TGTGCCAGCAGTTTCCTCCGAACTGAAGCTTTCTTT	CASSFLRTEAFF
NA	TRBV6-5	12	NA	TRBJ1-1	TGTGCCAGTTCCCGACCCGGATTTTCAGCTTTCTTT	CASSRPGFSAFF
NA	TRBV27	16	NA	TRBJ2-5	TGTGCCAGCAGCCCGCTACGACTAGATCGGGGAGAGACCCAGTACTTC	CASSPLRLDRGETQYF
NA	TRBV4-1	15	NA	TRBJ1-5	TGCGCCAGCAGCCCCCAGTATGCGGGTCGTCAGCCCCAGCATTTT	CASSPQYAGRQPQHF
NA	TRBV20-1	12	NA	TRBJ1-4	TGCAGTGCTAGCCAGGGCCGTGAAAAACTGTTTTTT	CSASQGREKLFF
NA	TRBV5-6	13	NA	TRBJ1-5	TGTGCCAGCAGCTTGAACAGGGTACAGCCCCAGCATTTT	CASSLNRVQPQHF
NA	TRBV19	14	NA	TRBJ1-5	TGTGCCAGTAGTACCATACAGGGCGTCCAGCCCCAGCATTTT	CASSTIQGVQPQHF
NA	TRBV4-1	16	NA	TRBJ1-1	TGCGCCAGCAGCCAAGTTAACCTAGTATCGAACACTGAAGCTTTCTTT	CASSQVNLVSNTEAFF
NA	TRBV10-2	12	NA	TRBJ2-7	TGCGCCAGCAGTGGTGGCGGGTACGAGCAGTACTTC	CASSGGGYEQYF
NA	TRBV28	15	TRBD1	TRBJ1-5	TGTGCCAGCAGTCACAACCCGGGACAGGGTCAGCCCCAGCATTTT	CASSHNPGQGQPQHF
NA	TRBV19	14	NA	TRBJ1-6	TGTGCCAGTAGTATGGTCCGGGATAATTCACCCCTCCACTTT	CASSMVRDNSPLHF
NA	TRBV7-7	14	TRBD2	TRBJ2-7	TGTGCTAGCAGCTCCTCGGGACTAGCCGCAGTGCAGTACTTC	CASSSSGLAAVQYF
NA	TRBV7-3	16	TRBD2	TRBJ2-1	TGTGCCAGCAGCTCGCCGGGACTAGCGGGGGGCAATGAGCAGTTCTTC	CASSSPGLAGGNEQFF
NA	TRBV20-1	14	TRBD2	TRBJ2-1	TGCAGTGCTAGATTCCCAGCGGGGGACAATGAGCAGTTCTTC	CSARFPAGDNEQFF
NA	TRBV20-1	13	NA	TRBJ2-5	TGCAGTGCGGGTGGACAGAACCAAGAGACCCAGTACTTC	CSAGGQNQETQYF
NA	TRBV7-2	15	TRBD1	TRBJ1-4	TGTGCCAGCAGCCCCGGCGGCAGGGGGTCTGAAAAACTGTTTTTT	CASSPGGRGSEKLFF
NA	TRBV7-2	12	NA	TRBJ1-1	TGTGCCAGCAGCTTAGGGGCCGCTGAAGCTTTCTTT	CASSLGAAEAFF
NA	TRBV19	17	NA	TRBJ1-6	TGTGCCAGTAGTATAGGCCGACAGGCGGACTATAATTCACCCCTCCACTTT	CASSIGRQADYNSPLHF
NA	TRBV18	15	NA	TRBJ1-1	TGTGCCAGCTCACCACGAGGACAGACAAACACTGAAGCTTTCTTT	CASSPRGQTNTEAFF
NA	TRBV29-1	15	NA	TRBJ2-7	TGCAGCGTCGCAGAACGGGGACGGGGCGGTCCCGAGCAGTACTTC	CSVAERGRGGPEQYF
NA	TRBV5-4	14	NA	TRBJ1-1	TGTGCCAGCAGCCCCCTCCCGGAGAACACTGAAGCTTTCTTT	CASSPLPENTEAFF